This T cell receptor beta chain stems from a study of blood T cell repertoires in COVID-19. Profiled with immunoSEQ multiplex PCR; TCRdb holds only in-frame clones, not every one. The sample records some 150,000 clones, about 87% being singletons. The V gene's germline CDR1 is SQVTM and CDR2 ANQGSEA. There are 13 residues in the CDR3. The V segment lost 6 bases and the J segment 4 bases; nucleotides outside the gene matches: 3. Sequencing was carried out using peripheral blood. The chain employs TRBV29-1 and TRBJ2-6; 7 nucleotides line up with TRBD1. The receptor was derived from a middle-aged man who had recovered from COVID-19. The DNA for the CDR3 is TGCAGCGTACAGGGGTCCGGGGCCAACGTCCTGACTTTC. Translating gives CSVQGSGANVLTF.